This is a list of T cell receptor beta chains from one sample in a study of CD8 T cells in ankylosing spondylitis. A single record per CDR3 protein comes from TCRdb applying MiXCR to the 5' RACE reads. The sample lists some 840,000 distinct CDR3 sequences, 12% occurring once. Sequencing input: blood, either unsorted or a sorted T cell fraction (not recorded which). The receptor set was obtained from a male donor with ankylosing spondylitis. The CDR3 runs from the conserved cysteine through the conserved F or W. Each record gives: clone size, J gene, D gene, V gene, CDR3 DNA, CDR3 protein. D genes are given only for firm matches. Clone size is given for some rows only: seen once, a few or many times, or a class if the clone is expanded.

clone_size: many; j_call: TRBJ1-5; d_call: NA; v_call: TRBV6-5; cdr3_nt: TGTGCCAGCAGTTCTCCTGAGGGATCCAATCCGGGCAATCAGCCCCAGCATTTT; cdr3_aa: CASSSPEGSNPGNQPQHF
clone_size: few; j_call: TRBJ2-5; d_call: NA; v_call: TRBV25-1; cdr3_nt: TGTGCCAGCAGTGAGGTAGGAGTGCGAGAGACCCAGTACTTC; cdr3_aa: CASSEVGVRETQYF
clone_size: NA; j_call: TRBJ1-2; d_call: NA; v_call: TRBV29-1; cdr3_nt: TGCAGCGCCCTAGGCTCCTCCTATGGCTACACCTTC; cdr3_aa: CSALGSSYGYTF
clone_size: NA; j_call: TRBJ2-1; d_call: NA; v_call: TRBV5-1; cdr3_nt: TGCGCCAGCAGCTTGGAAGGGTACACCTACAATGAGCAGTTCTTC; cdr3_aa: CASSLEGYTYNEQFF
clone_size: once; j_call: TRBJ2-1; d_call: NA; v_call: TRBV9; cdr3_nt: TGTACCAGCAGCGTACAAGCGAGCTCCTACAATGAGCAGTTCTTC; cdr3_aa: CTSSVQASSYNEQFF
clone_size: many; j_call: TRBJ2-7; d_call: TRBD1; v_call: TRBV7-2; cdr3_nt: TGTGCCAGCAGCCGACAGGGGCTCCCCTACGAGCAGTACTTC; cdr3_aa: CASSRQGLPYEQYF
clone_size: NA; j_call: TRBJ2-3; d_call: TRBD2; v_call: TRBV5-1; cdr3_nt: TGCGCCAGCAGCCCAAGCGGGAGGGGGTCAGATACGCAGTATTTT; cdr3_aa: CASSPSGRGSDTQYF
clone_size: few; j_call: TRBJ1-2; d_call: NA; v_call: TRBV7-2; cdr3_nt: TGTGCCAGCAGCTTCGACCCCTTAAGGGTAGCTAACTATGGCTACACCTTC; cdr3_aa: CASSFDPLRVANYGYTF
clone_size: NA; j_call: TRBJ2-7; d_call: TRBD2; v_call: TRBV20-1; cdr3_nt: TGCAGTGCTTTGCCGGGACTAGCGGTTACGGAGCAGTACTTC; cdr3_aa: CSALPGLAVTEQYF
clone_size: NA; j_call: TRBJ2-1; d_call: TRBD2; v_call: TRBV20-1; cdr3_nt: TGCAGTGCTAGACTGACTAGCGGGGGAAACAATGAGCAGTTCTTC; cdr3_aa: CSARLTSGGNNEQFF
clone_size: few; j_call: TRBJ2-1; d_call: NA; v_call: TRBV5-1; cdr3_nt: TGCGCCAGCAGCTTCAACCAGTTATACAATGAGCAGTTCTTC; cdr3_aa: CASSFNQLYNEQFF
clone_size: NA; j_call: TRBJ2-7; d_call: TRBD1; v_call: TRBV18; cdr3_nt: TGTGCCAGCTCACCGATGTCCGGGACAGGGGACTACGAGCAGTACTTC; cdr3_aa: CASSPMSGTGDYEQYF
clone_size: many; j_call: TRBJ2-7; d_call: TRBD2; v_call: TRBV20-1; cdr3_nt: TGCAGTGCTCCAACCACTCCTCCAGCGGGAGCCTACGAGCAGTACTTC; cdr3_aa: CSAPTTPPAGAYEQYF
clone_size: few; j_call: TRBJ2-6; d_call: NA; v_call: TRBV5-6; cdr3_nt: TGTGCCAGCAGCTCCCCAATGGGGTCTGGGGCCAACGTCCTGACTTTC; cdr3_aa: CASSSPMGSGANVLTF
clone_size: NA; j_call: TRBJ2-4; d_call: TRBD2; v_call: TRBV10-3; cdr3_nt: TGTGCCATCAGTCGGACCGGGAGGGAGCTGACCAAAAACATTCAGTACTTC; cdr3_aa: CAISRTGRELTKNIQYF
clone_size: NA; j_call: TRBJ2-5; d_call: NA; v_call: TRBV5-6; cdr3_nt: TGTGCCAGCAGCCAACTGGGGGTCCAAGAGACCCAGTACTTC; cdr3_aa: CASSQLGVQETQYF
clone_size: few; j_call: TRBJ1-5; d_call: NA; v_call: TRBV20-1; cdr3_nt: TGCAGTGCTAGGCTCGGACATCCTAGAGGGCCCCAGCATTTT; cdr3_aa: CSARLGHPRGPQHF
clone_size: NA; j_call: TRBJ2-7; d_call: NA; v_call: TRBV10-3; cdr3_nt: TGTGCCATCAGTACATCGACAGGCACCCCCTTGGAGCAGTACTTC; cdr3_aa: CAISTSTGTPLEQYF
clone_size: many; j_call: TRBJ1-1; d_call: NA; v_call: TRBV20-1; cdr3_nt: TGCAGTGCTTCGGCCCGGGGCGGTGAAGCTTTCTTT; cdr3_aa: CSASARGGEAFF
clone_size: NA; j_call: TRBJ2-3; d_call: NA; v_call: TRBV29-1; cdr3_nt: TGCAGCGTCTCGCCGGCAGCGGGTAGCACAGATACGCAGTATTTT; cdr3_aa: CSVSPAAGSTDTQYF
clone_size: many; j_call: TRBJ2-7; d_call: TRBD1; v_call: TRBV29-1; cdr3_nt: TGCAGCGTTGTTGGACAGGGGGGATATTACGAGCAGTACTTC; cdr3_aa: CSVVGQGGYYEQYF
clone_size: NA; j_call: TRBJ2-1; d_call: NA; v_call: TRBV7-8; cdr3_nt: TGTGCCAGCAGCCGAGACGTCCCCAGTCGTGGTGAGCAGTTCTTC; cdr3_aa: CASSRDVPSRGEQFF
clone_size: many; j_call: TRBJ2-7; d_call: NA; v_call: TRBV7-2; cdr3_nt: TGTGCCAGCAGCCGGAACCCCGGCTACGAGCAGTACTTC; cdr3_aa: CASSRNPGYEQYF
clone_size: NA; j_call: TRBJ2-7; d_call: NA; v_call: TRBV5-1; cdr3_nt: TGCGCCAGCAGCTTGGATAGGGGTGGGCGTGGGGAGCAGTACTTC; cdr3_aa: CASSLDRGGRGEQYF
clone_size: few; j_call: TRBJ2-1; d_call: NA; v_call: TRBV20-1; cdr3_nt: TGCAGTGCTAGAGCCGTTGGAGGGGGAAGGGGCTCCTACAATGAGCAGTTCTTC; cdr3_aa: CSARAVGGGRGSYNEQFF
clone_size: few; j_call: TRBJ2-7; d_call: NA; v_call: TRBV6-6; cdr3_nt: TGTGCCAGCAGTTACTCGAACGGGGACGAGCAGTACTTC; cdr3_aa: CASSYSNGDEQYF
clone_size: many; j_call: TRBJ2-1; d_call: TRBD2; v_call: TRBV7-2; cdr3_nt: TGTGCCAGCAGCAGTATAGCGGGAGGGATAAACGAGCAGTTCTTC; cdr3_aa: CASSSIAGGINEQFF
clone_size: NA; j_call: TRBJ2-1; d_call: NA; v_call: TRBV30; cdr3_nt: TGTGCCTGGATGCAACATGACACCTACAATGAGCAGTTCTTC; cdr3_aa: CAWMQHDTYNEQFF
clone_size: NA; j_call: TRBJ1-5; d_call: TRBD1; v_call: TRBV20-1; cdr3_nt: TGCAGTGCCCAAGGACAGGGGGGCAATCAGCCCCAGCATTTT; cdr3_aa: CSAQGQGGNQPQHF
clone_size: many; j_call: TRBJ1-1; d_call: TRBD1; v_call: TRBV5-4; cdr3_nt: TGTGCCAGCAGCGGGACGCAGGGGGCTGAAGCTTTCTTT; cdr3_aa: CASSGTQGAEAFF
clone_size: few; j_call: TRBJ2-1; d_call: NA; v_call: TRBV20-1; cdr3_nt: TGCAGTGCTAGAAAGAGTTCCTCCTACAATGAGCAGTTCTTC; cdr3_aa: CSARKSSSYNEQFF
clone_size: NA; j_call: TRBJ2-5; d_call: TRBD2; v_call: TRBV5-1; cdr3_nt: TGCGCCAGCAGCCCATGGACTAGTGGGGGAGAGACCCAGTACTTC; cdr3_aa: CASSPWTSGGETQYF
clone_size: NA; j_call: TRBJ2-2; d_call: NA; v_call: TRBV7-8; cdr3_nt: TGTGCCAGCAGCCCCCGGTCCGCGCAGGCCGGGGAGCTGTTTTTT; cdr3_aa: CASSPRSAQAGELFF
clone_size: NA; j_call: TRBJ2-4; d_call: NA; v_call: TRBV7-2; cdr3_nt: TGTGCCAGTACCCCTATAGCCAAAAACATTCAGTACTTC; cdr3_aa: CASTPIAKNIQYF
clone_size: many; j_call: TRBJ1-2; d_call: NA; v_call: TRBV5-1; cdr3_nt: TGCGCCAGCAGCTTGGAGGCAGGCCGCCATGGCTACACCTTC; cdr3_aa: CASSLEAGRHGYTF
clone_size: NA; j_call: TRBJ2-7; d_call: NA; v_call: TRBV12-3/TRBV12-4; cdr3_nt: TGTGCCAGCAGTTCCAGCTACAAGACCTACGAGCAGTACTTC; cdr3_aa: CASSSSYKTYEQYF
clone_size: few; j_call: TRBJ2-7; d_call: TRBD2; v_call: TRBV20-1; cdr3_nt: TGCAGTGGAAGACGGACTAGCGTAACCTACGAGCAGTACTTC; cdr3_aa: CSGRRTSVTYEQYF
clone_size: many; j_call: TRBJ2-2; d_call: NA; v_call: TRBV4-2; cdr3_nt: TGTGCCAGCAGCCAAGAGGGGATTGGGGCGAACACCGGGGAGCTGTTTTTT; cdr3_aa: CASSQEGIGANTGELFF
clone_size: NA; j_call: TRBJ2-3; d_call: TRBD2; v_call: TRBV20-1; cdr3_nt: TGCAGTGCCCCCAGTAGCGGGAGAGGAGCAGTTACGCAGTATTTT; cdr3_aa: CSAPSSGRGAVTQYF
clone_size: NA; j_call: TRBJ2-1; d_call: NA; v_call: TRBV6-2/TRBV6-3; cdr3_nt: TGTGCCAGCAGTTATCCGGGAACGGACCTTGAGCAGTTCTTC; cdr3_aa: CASSYPGTDLEQFF
clone_size: NA; j_call: TRBJ2-2; d_call: TRBD2; v_call: TRBV11-2; cdr3_nt: TGTGCCAGCAGCTTACTTGGACTAGCGAGCGCCGGGGAGCTGTTTTTT; cdr3_aa: CASSLLGLASAGELFF
clone_size: once; j_call: TRBJ1-1; d_call: NA; v_call: TRBV3-1; cdr3_nt: TGTGCCAGCAGCCCCTGGGGGCATGACGGGAGGAACACTGAAGCTTTCTTT; cdr3_aa: CASSPWGHDGRNTEAFF
clone_size: NA; j_call: TRBJ1-2; d_call: NA; v_call: TRBV18; cdr3_nt: TGTGCCAGCTCACCACCCCAACAGCGGCATGGCTACACCTTC; cdr3_aa: CASSPPQQRHGYTF
clone_size: many; j_call: TRBJ1-1; d_call: NA; v_call: TRBV20-1; cdr3_nt: TGCAGTGCTAGAGATTTTGCGGGGAACACTGAAGCTTTCTTT; cdr3_aa: CSARDFAGNTEAFF
clone_size: few; j_call: TRBJ1-1; d_call: TRBD1; v_call: TRBV6-5; cdr3_nt: TGTGCCAGCAGTTACTTCACAGGGGCCACTGAAGCTTTCTTT; cdr3_aa: CASSYFTGATEAFF
clone_size: NA; j_call: TRBJ1-6; d_call: NA; v_call: TRBV28; cdr3_nt: TGTGCCAGCAGTTCCCCGACAGCGATTAATTCACCCCTCCACTTT; cdr3_aa: CASSSPTAINSPLHF
clone_size: NA; j_call: TRBJ1-5; d_call: NA; v_call: TRBV28; cdr3_nt: TGTGCCAGCAGTTTATCTACAGCTTATAGCAATCAGCCCCAGCATTTT; cdr3_aa: CASSLSTAYSNQPQHF
clone_size: few; j_call: TRBJ2-7; d_call: NA; v_call: TRBV10-1; cdr3_nt: TGCGCCAGCAGTGAGGACACCTACTACGAGCAGTACTTC; cdr3_aa: CASSEDTYYEQYF
clone_size: many; j_call: TRBJ1-2; d_call: TRBD1; v_call: TRBV29-1; cdr3_nt: TGCAGCGTCTTGACAGGGGACGGCTACACCTTC; cdr3_aa: CSVLTGDGYTF
clone_size: few; j_call: TRBJ1-1; d_call: TRBD1; v_call: TRBV6-5; cdr3_nt: TGTGCCAGCAGTTACCGGGACAGGGTGGTTGGAGAAGCTTTCTTT; cdr3_aa: CASSYRDRVVGEAFF
clone_size: many; j_call: TRBJ2-1; d_call: NA; v_call: TRBV29-1; cdr3_nt: TGCAGCGTTGTTGGACGGGCCACCTACAATGAGCAGTTCTTC; cdr3_aa: CSVVGRATYNEQFF
clone_size: NA; j_call: TRBJ1-1; d_call: NA; v_call: TRBV5-6; cdr3_nt: TGTGCCAGCAGCTACCAGATATGGGACACTGAAGCTTTCTTT; cdr3_aa: CASSYQIWDTEAFF
clone_size: few; j_call: TRBJ1-5; d_call: NA; v_call: TRBV5-1; cdr3_nt: TGCGCCAGCAGTCCGGGACCCCTGAGCAATCAGCCCCAGCATTTT; cdr3_aa: CASSPGPLSNQPQHF
clone_size: NA; j_call: TRBJ2-7; d_call: TRBD2; v_call: TRBV5-1; cdr3_nt: TGCGCCAGCTCCTGGACTAGCGGTGGCGAGCAGTACTTC; cdr3_aa: CASSWTSGGEQYF
clone_size: many; j_call: TRBJ2-1; d_call: NA; v_call: TRBV28; cdr3_nt: TGTGCCAGCAGTTTATTGGACTGGGTCAATGAGCAGTTCTTC; cdr3_aa: CASSLLDWVNEQFF
clone_size: many; j_call: TRBJ2-3; d_call: TRBD2; v_call: TRBV20-1; cdr3_nt: TGCAGTGCGGGACTAGCGGGAGTAGATACGCAGTATTTT; cdr3_aa: CSAGLAGVDTQYF
clone_size: few; j_call: TRBJ2-2; d_call: NA; v_call: TRBV2; cdr3_nt: TGTGCCAGCAGATGGGTAACCGGGGAGCTGTTTTTT; cdr3_aa: CASRWVTGELFF
clone_size: NA; j_call: TRBJ1-3; d_call: NA; v_call: TRBV5-1; cdr3_nt: TGCGCCAGCAGCTTGGAACCCCTGGGAAACACCATATATTTT; cdr3_aa: CASSLEPLGNTIYF
clone_size: NA; j_call: TRBJ1-2; d_call: NA; v_call: TRBV7-9; cdr3_nt: TGTGCCAGCAGCTTAGAGGGTACCGGGGACTATGGCTACACCTTC; cdr3_aa: CASSLEGTGDYGYTF